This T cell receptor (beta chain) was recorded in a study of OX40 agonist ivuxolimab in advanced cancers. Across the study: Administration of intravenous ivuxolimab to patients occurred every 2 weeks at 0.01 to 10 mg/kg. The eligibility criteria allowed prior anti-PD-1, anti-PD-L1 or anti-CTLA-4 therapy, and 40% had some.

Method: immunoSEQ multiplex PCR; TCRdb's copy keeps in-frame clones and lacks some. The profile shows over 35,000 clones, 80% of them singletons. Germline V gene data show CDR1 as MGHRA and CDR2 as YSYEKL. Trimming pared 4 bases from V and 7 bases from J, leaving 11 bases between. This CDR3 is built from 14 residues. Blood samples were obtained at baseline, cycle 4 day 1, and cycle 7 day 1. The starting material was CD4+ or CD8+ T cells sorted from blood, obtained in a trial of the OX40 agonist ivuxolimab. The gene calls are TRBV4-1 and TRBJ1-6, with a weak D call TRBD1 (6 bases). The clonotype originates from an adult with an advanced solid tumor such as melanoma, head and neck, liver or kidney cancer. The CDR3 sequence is CASSPGQLNSPLHF. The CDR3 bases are TGCGCCAGCAGCCCGGGACAACTCAATTCACCCCTCCACTTT.